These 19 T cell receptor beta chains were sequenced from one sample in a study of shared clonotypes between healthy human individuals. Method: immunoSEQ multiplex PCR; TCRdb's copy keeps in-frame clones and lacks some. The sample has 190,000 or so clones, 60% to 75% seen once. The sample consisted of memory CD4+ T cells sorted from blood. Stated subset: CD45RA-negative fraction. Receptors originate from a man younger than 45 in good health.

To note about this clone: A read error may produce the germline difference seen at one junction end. This chain's CDR3 is CSARIGTSYLF. The CDR3 coding sequence is TGCAGTGCTAGAATTGGGACTAGCTACCTTTTC. J is TRBJ2-7 and V is TRBV20-1; 9 positions agree with TRBD2. Per the germline V gene, CDR1 is DFQATT and CDR2 is SNEGSKA (reference sequence). CDR3 length equals 11 residues.

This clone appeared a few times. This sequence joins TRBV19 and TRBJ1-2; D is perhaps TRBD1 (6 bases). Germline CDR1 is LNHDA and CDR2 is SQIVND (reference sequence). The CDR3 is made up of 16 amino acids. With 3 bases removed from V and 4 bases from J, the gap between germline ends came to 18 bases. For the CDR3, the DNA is TGTGCCAGTAGTATTCTCGGCGGGGGCGCTGGCTATGGCTACACCTTC. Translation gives CASSILGGGAGYGYTF.

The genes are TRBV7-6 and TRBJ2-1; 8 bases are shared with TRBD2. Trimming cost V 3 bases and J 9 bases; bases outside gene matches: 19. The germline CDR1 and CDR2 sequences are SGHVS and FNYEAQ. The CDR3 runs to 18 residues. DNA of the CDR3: TGTGCCAGCAGCTTTGGCGCTGGAGCGGGAGTAGGCGGTAGTGAGCAGTTCTTC. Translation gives CASSFGAGAGVGGSEQFF. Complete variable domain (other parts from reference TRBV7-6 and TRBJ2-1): GAGVSQSPRYKVTKRGQDVALRCDPISGHVSLYWYRQALGQGPEFLTYFNYEAQQDKSGLPNDRFSAERPEGSISTLTIQRTEQRDSAMYRCASSFGAGAGVGGSEQFFGPGTRLTVL.

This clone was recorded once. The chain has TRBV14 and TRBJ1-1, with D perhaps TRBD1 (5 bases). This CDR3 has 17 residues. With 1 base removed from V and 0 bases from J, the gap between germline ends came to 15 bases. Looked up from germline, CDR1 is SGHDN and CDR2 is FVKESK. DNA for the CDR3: TGTGCCAGCAGCCAAGGGGGGGGGATACTCATGAACACTGAAGCTTTCTTT. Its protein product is CASSQGGGILMNTEAFF.

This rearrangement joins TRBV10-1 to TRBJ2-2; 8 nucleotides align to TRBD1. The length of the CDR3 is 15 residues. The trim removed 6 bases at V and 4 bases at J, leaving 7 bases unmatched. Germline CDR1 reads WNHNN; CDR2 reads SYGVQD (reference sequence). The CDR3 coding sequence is TGCGCCAGCAGCCCCCAGGGGGCTAGCACCGGGGAGCTGTTTTTT. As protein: CASSPQGASTGELFF.

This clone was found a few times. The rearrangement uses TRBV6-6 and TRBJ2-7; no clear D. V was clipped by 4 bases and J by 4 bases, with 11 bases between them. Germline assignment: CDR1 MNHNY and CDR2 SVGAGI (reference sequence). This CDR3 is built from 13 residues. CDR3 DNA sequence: TGTGCCAGCAGTTCTGGACCCTTATACGAGCAGTACTTC. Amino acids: CASSSGPLYEQYF.

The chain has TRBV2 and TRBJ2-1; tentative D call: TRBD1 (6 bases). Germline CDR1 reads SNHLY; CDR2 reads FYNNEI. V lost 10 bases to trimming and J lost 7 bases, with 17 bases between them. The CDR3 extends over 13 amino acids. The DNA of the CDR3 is TGTGCCAACACAGCGGAGAGGGGGAATGAGCAGTTCTTC. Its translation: CANTAERGNEQFF.

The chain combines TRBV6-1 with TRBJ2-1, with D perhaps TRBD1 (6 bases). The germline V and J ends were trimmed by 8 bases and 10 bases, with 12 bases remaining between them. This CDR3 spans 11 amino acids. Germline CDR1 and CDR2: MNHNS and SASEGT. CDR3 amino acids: CASGEGVEQFF. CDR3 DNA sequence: TGTGCCAGCGGCGAGGGGGTCGAGCAGTTCTTC.

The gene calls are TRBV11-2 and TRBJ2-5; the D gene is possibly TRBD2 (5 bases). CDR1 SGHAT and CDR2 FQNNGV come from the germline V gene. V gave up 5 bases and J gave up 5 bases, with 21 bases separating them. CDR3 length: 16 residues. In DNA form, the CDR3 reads TGTGCCAGCAGCCCGACCGGGCCCGGGGAGAGGGAGACCCAGTACTTC. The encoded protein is CASSPTGPGERETQYF.

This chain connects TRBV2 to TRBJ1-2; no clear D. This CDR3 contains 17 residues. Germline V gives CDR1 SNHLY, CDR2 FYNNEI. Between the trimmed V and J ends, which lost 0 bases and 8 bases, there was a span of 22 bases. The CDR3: CASSEALRSFREGGYTF. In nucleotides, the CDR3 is TGTGCCAGCAGTGAAGCGCTTCGGAGTTTTAGGGAAGGCGGCTACACCTTC.

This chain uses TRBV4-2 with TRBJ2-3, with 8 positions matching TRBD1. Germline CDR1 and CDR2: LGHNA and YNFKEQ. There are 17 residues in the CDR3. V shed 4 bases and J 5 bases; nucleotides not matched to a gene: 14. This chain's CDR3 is CASSPRERTGQGDTQYF. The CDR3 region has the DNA TGTGCCAGCAGCCCACGAGAGAGGACAGGGCAGGGAGATACGCAGTATTTT.

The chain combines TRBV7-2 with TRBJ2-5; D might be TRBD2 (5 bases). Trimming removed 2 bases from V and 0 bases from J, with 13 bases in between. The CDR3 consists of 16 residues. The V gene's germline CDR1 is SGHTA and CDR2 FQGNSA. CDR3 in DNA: TGTGCCAGCAGCTTAAGCCCTGGACTTAACCAAGAGACCCAGTACTTC. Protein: CASSLSPGLNQETQYF.

The CDR3 bases are TGTGCCAGCAGCGAGTGGCTAGCGGGATACAATGAGCAGTTCTTC. This codes for CASSEWLAGYNEQFF. The chain joins TRBV9 to TRBJ2-1; 9 bases fit TRBD2. The CDR3 extends over 15 amino acids. In germline, CDR1 is SGDLS, CDR2 YYNGEE. J lost 4 bases, V lost 3 bases, and 5 bases had no gene match.

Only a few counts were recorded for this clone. The CDR3 region has the DNA TGTGCCAGCAGTGACCCACGGACAGGTGAAAAACTGTTTTTT. As protein: CASSDPRTGEKLFF. The genes are TRBV25-1 and TRBJ1-4; TRBD1 aligns across 7 bases. The V gene's germline CDR1 is MGHDK and CDR2 SYGVNS. The CDR3 has 14 residues. With V trimmed by 3 bases and J by 7 bases, 5 bases remained unmatched.

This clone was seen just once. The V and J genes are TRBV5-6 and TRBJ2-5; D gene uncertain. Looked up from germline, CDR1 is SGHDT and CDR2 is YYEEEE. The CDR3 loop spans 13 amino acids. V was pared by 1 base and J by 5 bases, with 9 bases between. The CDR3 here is CASSLLSTETQYF. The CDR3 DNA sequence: TGTGCCAGCAGCTTGCTCAGCACGGAGACCCAGTACTTC.

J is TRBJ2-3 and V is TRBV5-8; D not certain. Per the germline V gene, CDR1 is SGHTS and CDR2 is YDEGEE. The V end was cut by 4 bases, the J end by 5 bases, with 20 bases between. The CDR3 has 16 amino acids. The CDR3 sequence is CASSQLGRRTIDTQYF. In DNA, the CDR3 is TGTGCCAGCAGCCAACTGGGCCGTCGCACGATAGATACGCAGTATTTT.

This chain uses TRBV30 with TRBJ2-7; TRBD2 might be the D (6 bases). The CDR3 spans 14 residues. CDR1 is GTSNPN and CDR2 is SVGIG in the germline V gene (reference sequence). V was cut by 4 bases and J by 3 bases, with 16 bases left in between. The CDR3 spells CAWMEGRGIYEQYF. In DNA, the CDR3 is TGTGCCTGGATGGAGGGGAGAGGAATCTACGAGCAGTACTTC.

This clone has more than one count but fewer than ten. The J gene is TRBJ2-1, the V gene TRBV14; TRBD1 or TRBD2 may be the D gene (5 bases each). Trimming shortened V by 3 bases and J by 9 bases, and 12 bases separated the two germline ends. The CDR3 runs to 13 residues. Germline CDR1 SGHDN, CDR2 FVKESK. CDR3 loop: CASSQYGDVEQFF. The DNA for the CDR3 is TGTGCCAGCAGCCAGTACGGGGACGTTGAGCAGTTCTTC.

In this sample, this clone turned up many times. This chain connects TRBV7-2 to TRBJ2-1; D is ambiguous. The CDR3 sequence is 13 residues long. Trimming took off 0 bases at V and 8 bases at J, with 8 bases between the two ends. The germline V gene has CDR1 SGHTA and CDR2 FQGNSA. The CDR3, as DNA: TGTGCCAGCAGCTTAGCTGGGTTGTATGAGCAGTTCTTC. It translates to CASSLAGLYEQFF.